These T cell receptor beta chains were read from a single sample in a study of blood T cell repertoires in COVID-19. TCRdb's copy holds only in-frame clones and misses some; the assay was immunoSEQ multiplex PCR. The table records tens of thousands of clones, approximately 86% of them present only once. Specimen: peripheral blood. The origin of the receptors is a man aged 45 to 65 with active or convalescent COVID-19. CDR3s include the opening cysteine and the closing phenylalanine or tryptophan. Clone size, where shown, is once, few, many, or a class for clones that have expanded.

>TRBJ2-6|once|TRBV2
CASQAFQGTANVLTF
>TRBJ2-7|-|TRBV28
CASSEGEIYEQYF
>TRBJ2-2|-|TRBV5-8
CASSFGNTGELFF
>TRBJ1-2|-|TRBV29-1
CSVVQGDGYTF
>TRBJ2-1|-|TRBV6-2/TRBV6-3
CASSYLLAGGPGEQFF
>TRBJ2-7|-|TRBV30
CAWSTPGGYFYEQYF
>TRBJ1-3|-|TRBV19
CASSMEEHSIGNTIYF
>TRBJ2-2|-|TRBV19
CASSIGAGGGRTGELFF
>TRBJ2-7|-|TRBV5-3
CARSTPRGGTRVEQYF
>TRBJ1-1|-|TRBV18
CASSPNQGMNTEAFF
>TRBJ2-5|-|TRBV29-1
CSVELFGTGGVGTQYF
>TRBJ2-2|-|TRBV19
CASSIGPDRAYTGELFF
>TRBJ2-2|-|TRBV2
CASSLQGTGELFF
>TRBJ1-4|-|TRBV19
CASSRATEKLFF
>TRBJ2-5|-|TRBV6-5
CASMAVIEAETQYF
>TRBJ2-5|-|TRBV3-1/TRBV3-2
CASSRLAGLQETQYF
>TRBJ1-5|-|TRBV6-5
CASSYGRGQPQHF
>TRBJ2-1|-|TRBV24-1
CATSDLRTRPFSYNEQFF
>TRBJ1-5|-|TRBV9
CASSVSGGNQPQHF
>TRBJ2-1|once|TRBV10-3
CAISLQGPNMNEQFF
>TRBJ2-7|-|TRBV5-5
CASSLVAGGSGRGSYEQYF
>TRBJ2-6|-|TRBV7-2
CASSLRGQGALSGANVLTF
>TRBJ1-5|once|TRBV2
CASSAVTGGDQPQHF
>TRBJ1-1|once|TRBV21-1
CASSNGRGWTEAFF
>TRBJ1-5|-|TRBV21-1
CASSNRDFRDTHQPQHF
>TRBJ1-3|-|TRBV7-7
CASSSALRGVGGNTIYF
>TRBJ2-1|-|TRBV5-1
CASSFAGAGNEQFF
>TRBJ1-5|-|TRBV28
CASFTGGMGQPQHF
>TRBJ1-2|-|TRBV5-1
CASSLSTGGGYGYTF
>TRBJ2-7|-|TRBV19
CASSIGTGYEQYF
>TRBJ2-3|-|TRBV7-2
CASSLASGSTDTQYF
>TRBJ1-3|-|TRBV11-2
CASSLGSSGNTIYF
>TRBJ2-5|-|TRBV7-8
CASSLPRGGGETQYF
>TRBJ1-4|-|TRBV4-2
CASSQVVLQGREKLFF
>TRBJ2-5|-|TRBV5-1
CASSLMTSGRETQYF
>TRBJ2-1|-|TRBV28
CASSLPGGSEQFF
>TRBJ1-3|-|TRBV12-3/TRBV12-4
CASMGGSGNTIYF